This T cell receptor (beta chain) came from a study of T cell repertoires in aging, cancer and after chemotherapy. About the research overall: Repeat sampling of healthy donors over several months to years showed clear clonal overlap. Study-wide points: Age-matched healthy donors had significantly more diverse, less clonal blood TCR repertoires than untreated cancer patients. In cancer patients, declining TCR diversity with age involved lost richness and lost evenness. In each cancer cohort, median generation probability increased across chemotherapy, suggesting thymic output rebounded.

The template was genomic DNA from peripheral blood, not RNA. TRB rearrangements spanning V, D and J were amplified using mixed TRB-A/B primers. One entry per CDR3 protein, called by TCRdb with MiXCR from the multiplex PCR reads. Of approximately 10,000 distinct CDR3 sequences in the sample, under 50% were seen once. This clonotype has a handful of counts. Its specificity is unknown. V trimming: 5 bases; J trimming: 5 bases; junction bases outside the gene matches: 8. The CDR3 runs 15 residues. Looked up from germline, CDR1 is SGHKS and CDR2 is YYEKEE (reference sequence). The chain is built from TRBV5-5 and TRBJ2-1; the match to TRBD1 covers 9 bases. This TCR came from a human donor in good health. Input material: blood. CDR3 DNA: TGTGCCAGCAGGGACAGGGGAAGACTTCACAATGAGCAGTTCTTC. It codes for CASRDRGRLHNEQFF.